This T cell receptor beta chain came from a study of blood T cell repertoires in COVID-19. Study in general: T cells, B-cell-depleted T cells, or PBMCs supplied cDNA or gDNA.

The data were produced by immunoSEQ multiplex PCR, yet TCRdb's version contains in-frame clones alone and is incomplete. The sample includes 270,000 or so clones, 85% seen only once; the top ten take approximately 12%. Trimming removed 3 bases at V and 5 bases at J, with 16 bases between. The CDR3 consists of 15 residues. Germline loops: CDR1 KGHSH, CDR2 LQKENI. The chain couples TRBV18 to TRBJ1-1; D possibly corresponds to TRBD1 (6 bases). The TCR comes from a human donor in a cohort sampled during active COVID-19. The sample taken for sequencing was peripheral blood. The CDR3 region is CASSPTGSGRTEAFF. CDR3 nucleotide sequence: TGTGCCAGCTCACCTACAGGGAGTGGGCGGACTGAAGCTTTCTTT.